A selection of T cell receptor beta chains follows, all from one sample in a study of vaccination and CD4 T cells after COVID-19. These receptors lack a known antigen. Each CDR3 protein is one row after TCRdb ran MiXCR on the PCR reads. The sample lists 5,500 to 7,000 distinct CDR3 sequences; 40% to 55% were seen once. The sample consisted of CD4+ T cells from blood, cultured in vitro. The receptors shown here come from a human donor in good health. Each CDR3 is given with its conserved first and last residue. The D gene is left open where the match is weak. The size of a clone is reported for some rows only, either as once, few or many, or as a class for expanded clones.

j_call clone_size v_call d_call cdr3_aa cdr3_nt
TRBJ2-7 few TRBV27 . CASTLRGPYEQYF TGTGCCAGCACCCTGAGAGGTCCTTACGAGCAGTACTTC
TRBJ1-5 . TRBV4-1 . CASSHERANQPQHF TGCGCCAGCAGCCACGAAAGGGCCAATCAGCCCCAGCATTTT
TRBJ2-1 . TRBV20-1 . CSAVYGEQFF TGCAGTGCTGTATACGGTGAGCAGTTCTTC
TRBJ2-7 . TRBV10-2 TRBD2 CASTGLAGTISSYEQYF TGCGCCAGCACCGGACTAGCGGGTACGATTTCCTCCTACGAGCAGTACTTC
TRBJ1-6 . TRBV27 TRBD1 CASSFGTAHSPLHF TGTGCCAGCAGTTTTGGGACAGCGCATTCACCCCTCCACTTT
TRBJ1-2 few TRBV6-1 . CASRSGQGIYGYTF TGTGCCAGCAGGTCCGGGCAGGGGATCTATGGCTACACCTTC
TRBJ1-2 few TRBV12-1 . CASSFVSPGKNGYTF TGTGCCAGCAGCTTTGTTTCCCCAGGGAAGAATGGCTACACCTTC
TRBJ2-2 few TRBV21-1 . CASSKLAGTNTGELFF TGTGCCAGCAGCAAACTAGCGGGAACGAACACCGGGGAGCTGTTTTTT
TRBJ2-1 . TRBV19 . CASSILTGSYNEQFF TGTGCCAGTAGTATTTTAACTGGGTCCTACAATGAGCAGTTCTTC
TRBJ1-2 . TRBV9 TRBD1 CASSRTGGAGYGYTF TGTGCCAGCAGCAGAACAGGGGGCGCGGGCTATGGCTACACCTTC
TRBJ1-2 . TRBV3-1 . CASSQTNYGYTF TGTGCCAGCAGCCAAACTAACTATGGCTACACCTTC
TRBJ1-6 few TRBV6-5 TRBD1 CASSYSSLPGTGVSPLHF TGTGCCAGCAGTTACTCATCGTTACCGGGGACAGGGGTATCACCCCTCCACTTT
TRBJ2-3 few TRBV15 . CATSRSLPAGRTDTQYF TGTGCCACCAGCAGAAGCCTCCCGGCAGGGAGGACAGATACGCAGTATTTT
TRBJ1-1 . TRBV6-1 TRBD1 CASSTGGTEAFF TGTGCCAGCAGTACAGGGGGCACTGAAGCTTTCTTT
TRBJ2-5 few TRBV19 TRBD2 CASSPPGTSGGLETQYF TGTGCCAGTAGTCCACCCGGGACTAGCGGGGGGCTGGAGACCCAGTACTTC
TRBJ2-7 few TRBV6-2/TRBV6-3 . CASSYPGPYEQYF TGTGCCAGCAGTTACCCGGGCCCCTACGAGCAGTACTTC
TRBJ2-2 few TRBV7-2 . CASSLRDLRVPTGELFF TGTGCCAGCAGCTTAAGGGATTTACGGGTACCCACCGGGGAGCTGTTTTTT
TRBJ1-6 . TRBV7-2 TRBD1 CASSFGTGGPLHF TGTGCCAGCAGCTTTGGGACAGGGGGACCCCTCCACTTT
TRBJ2-1 . TRBV29-1 . CRVRGRSYNEQFF TGCCGCGTAAGGGGTCGCTCCTACAATGAGCAGTTCTTC
TRBJ1-1 . TRBV7-9 TRBD1 CASSPPGQGRSEAFF TGTGCCAGCAGCCCACCGGGACAGGGTCGTTCTGAAGCTTTCTTT
TRBJ2-5 . TRBV20-1 . CSARSVWPDGLQETQYF TGCAGCGCTAGATCGGTTTGGCCAGATGGCCTCCAAGAGACCCAGTACTTC
TRBJ2-3 . TRBV6-5 . CASSYSGEGTDTQYF TGTGCCAGCAGTTACTCGGGGGAGGGCACAGATACGCAGTATTTT